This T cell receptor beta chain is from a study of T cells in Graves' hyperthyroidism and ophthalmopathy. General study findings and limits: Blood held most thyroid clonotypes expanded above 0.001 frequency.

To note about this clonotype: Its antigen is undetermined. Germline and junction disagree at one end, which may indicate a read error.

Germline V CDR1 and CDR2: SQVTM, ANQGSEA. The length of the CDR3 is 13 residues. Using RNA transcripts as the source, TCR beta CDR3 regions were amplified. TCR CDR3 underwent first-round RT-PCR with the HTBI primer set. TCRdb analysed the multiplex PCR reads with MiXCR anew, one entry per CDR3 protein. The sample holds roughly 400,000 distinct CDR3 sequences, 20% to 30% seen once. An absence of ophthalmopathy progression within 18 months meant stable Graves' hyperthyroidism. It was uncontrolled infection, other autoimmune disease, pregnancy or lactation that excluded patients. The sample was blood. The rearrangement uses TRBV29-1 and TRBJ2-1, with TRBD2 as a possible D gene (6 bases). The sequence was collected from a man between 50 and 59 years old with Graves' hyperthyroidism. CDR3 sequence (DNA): TGCAGCGGGGTGATCGGGAGATACAAGGAGCAGTTCTTC. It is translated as CSGVIGRYKEQFF.